This TCR beta chain was identified during a study of tumor and adjacent non-tumor tissue in lung cancer (dated by TCRdb to the late 2010s). With regard to the full study: Patients with adenocarcinoma (12), squamous cell carcinoma (2) and small cell lung cancer (1) were included in the cohort. The roughly 15 patients were aged about 31 to 80 years, included about ten men and 5 women, and had TNM stage I to III disease. Sequencing generated a total of more than 95 million productive TCRbeta reads, averaging roughly 4.2 million reads per sample. The study compared bulk TCRbeta repertoires from lung tumor tissue and matched distant non-tumor lung tissue of around 14 lung cancer patients. TCRbeta CDR3 sequencing was performed on approximately 30 paired specimens, with one tumor sample and one normal lung sample collected per patient. Points the paper makes about the study in general: Only about 14 patients were in the cohort, and the authors stated that larger samples and more detailed clinical data are needed. The sequencing platform is not named in the methods, and unique molecular identifiers are not mentioned. Peripheral blood was not sequenced, so blood TCRbeta repertoires were not examined in the lung cancer patients of the study. Significantly higher TCR diversity (inverse Simpson) was observed in tumor tissue than in normal lung tissue (around 450 vs 150, P = 0.0075, Mann-Whitney U test). Significantly higher TCR diversity was found in younger patients, and higher tumor TCR diversity was associated with shorter overall and disease-free survival. A significantly larger cumulative share of the repertoire was made up by the top 100 clones in normal lung than in tumor tissue.

RNA was isolated from bulk unsorted tissue, and RNA quality was assessed with a NanoDrop ND-1000 and an Agilent 2100. The donors were newly diagnosed lung cancer patients admitted for thoracic surgery in China from August to November 2014 who had not received prior chemotherapy. Anyone who had undergone radiotherapy or chemotherapy before, or who had another cancer at the same time, was left out of the study. Pieces of surgical tissue measuring about 1-2.1 cm3 were kept in RNAlater solution and stored at -80 degrees C until use. To prepare the library, multiplex PCR was applied. The sample was run on an Illumina HiSeq 2500. TCRbeta libraries were constructed through three rounds of nested PCR with primers (Table S4) according to protocols adapted from ARM-PCR. Before sequencing, PCR products in the 200-500 bp range were cut out of the gel and cleaned up using the QIAquick gel extraction kit. Per the authors' processing: Reads were cleaned using Trimmomatic, were merged into complete CDR3 sequences using FLASH, and were assigned to V(D)J germline segments using MiTCR. Clonal diversity was calculated as the inverse Simpson's index using VDJtools. In-frame sequences lacking a premature stop codon were counted as productive reads. Through fastp at Q25 and MiXCR, TCRdb rebuilt clones from the public reads, retaining in-frame beta chains. Identical CDR3 protein sequences are pooled into one entry, listed with their most common genes and DNA. The V and J calls and clone size are TCRdb's, not the authors'. The sample contains 81,000 or so distinct CDR3 sequences, roughly 76% of them found a single time. Jointly, the top ten make up 13% of the sample.

Per the germline V gene (reference sequence), DFQATT is the CDR1 and SNEGSKA is the CDR2. At the junction V is shortened by 7 bases and J by 8 bases; bases outside the gene matches: 15. From cysteine to phenylalanine, the CDR3 is 15 amino acids long. Kept here is only the CDR3 DNA, which spans 45 bases and is read in frame from base 1. Comments on this clonotype: Its target antigen remains unknown. Qualities for individual bases were not recorded, and no much larger clone is one base off.

This receptor chain uses TRBV20-1 and TRBJ2-1; the central 9 bases match TRBD2. The material sequenced was lung tumor tissue. This clonotype was sampled from a woman between 50 and 59 years old with non-small cell lung cancer. At the DNA level, the sequence is TGCAGTGTGCTTGAGACTAGCGGACTCACGGATGAGCAGTTCTTC. Translated, this is CSVLETSGLTDEQFF.